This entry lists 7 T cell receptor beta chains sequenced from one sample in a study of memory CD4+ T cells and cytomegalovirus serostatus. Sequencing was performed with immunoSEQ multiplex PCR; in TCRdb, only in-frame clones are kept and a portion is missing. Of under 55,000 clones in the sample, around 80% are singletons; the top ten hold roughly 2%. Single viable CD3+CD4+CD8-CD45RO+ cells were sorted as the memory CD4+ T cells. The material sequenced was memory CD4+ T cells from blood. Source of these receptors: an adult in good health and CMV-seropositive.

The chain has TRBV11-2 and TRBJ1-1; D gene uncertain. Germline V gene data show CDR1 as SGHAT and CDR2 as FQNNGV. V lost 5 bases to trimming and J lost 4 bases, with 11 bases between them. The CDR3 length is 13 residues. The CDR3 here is CASSGRGVTEAFF. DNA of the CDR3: TGTGCCAGCAGCGGCCGTGGGGTCACTGAAGCTTTCTTT.

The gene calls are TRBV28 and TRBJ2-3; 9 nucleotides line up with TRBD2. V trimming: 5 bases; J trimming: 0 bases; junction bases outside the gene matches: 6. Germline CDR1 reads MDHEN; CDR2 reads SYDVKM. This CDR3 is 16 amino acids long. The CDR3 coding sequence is TGTGCCAGCAGTCTAGCGGGACTAGCTAGCACAGATACGCAGTATTTT. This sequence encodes CASSLAGLASTDTQYF.

CDR3 amino acids: CASSLRPDQPQHF. The CDR3 coding sequence is TGTGCCAGCAGCTTAAGGCCGGATCAGCCCCAGCATTTT. The chain uses TRBV11-1 and TRBJ1-5; D gene ambiguous. The V and J ends lost 2 bases and 5 bases respectively, with 7 bases between them. The CDR3 runs to 13 residues. The germline V gene encodes CDR1 SGHAT and CDR2 FQDESV (reference sequence).

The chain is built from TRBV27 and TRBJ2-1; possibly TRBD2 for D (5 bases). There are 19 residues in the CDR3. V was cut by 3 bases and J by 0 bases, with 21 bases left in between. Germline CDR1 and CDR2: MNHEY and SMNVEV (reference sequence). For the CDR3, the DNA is TGTGCCAGCAGTTTTCTGTTTCGGGGTGCCATGAGCTCCTACAATGAGCAGTTCTTC. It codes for CASSFLFRGAMSSYNEQFF.

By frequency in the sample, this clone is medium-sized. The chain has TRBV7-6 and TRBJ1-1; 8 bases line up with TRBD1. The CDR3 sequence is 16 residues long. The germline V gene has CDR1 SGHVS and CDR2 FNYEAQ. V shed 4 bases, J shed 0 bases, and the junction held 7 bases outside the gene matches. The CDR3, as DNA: TGTGCCAGCAGCTCCGCGGACAGGGCGGTGAACACTGAAGCTTTCTTT. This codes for CASSSADRAVNTEAFF. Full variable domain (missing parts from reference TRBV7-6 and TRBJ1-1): GAGVSQSPRYKVTKRGQDVALRCDPISGHVSLYWYRQALGQGPEFLTYFNYEAQQDKSGLPNDRFSAERPEGSISTLTIQRTEQRDSAMYRCASSSADRAVNTEAFFGQGTRLTVV.

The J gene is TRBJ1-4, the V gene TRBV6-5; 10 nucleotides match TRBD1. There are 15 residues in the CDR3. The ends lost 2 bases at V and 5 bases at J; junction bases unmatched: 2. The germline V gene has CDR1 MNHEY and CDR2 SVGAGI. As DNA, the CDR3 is TGTGCCAGCAGTTACGGGGGACAGGGGAATGAAAAACTGTTTTTT. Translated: CASSYGGQGNEKLFF.

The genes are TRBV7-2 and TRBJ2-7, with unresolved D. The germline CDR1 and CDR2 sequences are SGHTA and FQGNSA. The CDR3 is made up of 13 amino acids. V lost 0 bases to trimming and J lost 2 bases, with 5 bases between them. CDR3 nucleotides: TGTGCCAGCAGCTTAGCCTGGACCTACGAGCAGTACTTC. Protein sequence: CASSLAWTYEQYF.